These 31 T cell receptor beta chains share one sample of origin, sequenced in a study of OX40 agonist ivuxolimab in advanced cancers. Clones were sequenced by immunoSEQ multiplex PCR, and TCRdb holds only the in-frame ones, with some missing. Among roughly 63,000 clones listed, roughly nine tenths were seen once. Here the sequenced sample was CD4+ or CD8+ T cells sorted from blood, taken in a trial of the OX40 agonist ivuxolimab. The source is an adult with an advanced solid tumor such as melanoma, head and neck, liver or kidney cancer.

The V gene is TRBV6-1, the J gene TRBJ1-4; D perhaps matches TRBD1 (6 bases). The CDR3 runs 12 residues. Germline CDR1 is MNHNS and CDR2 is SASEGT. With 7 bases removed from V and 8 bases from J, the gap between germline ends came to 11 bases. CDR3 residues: CASTGAREKLFF. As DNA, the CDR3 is TGTGCCAGCACGGGGGCGCGGGAAAAACTGTTTTTT.

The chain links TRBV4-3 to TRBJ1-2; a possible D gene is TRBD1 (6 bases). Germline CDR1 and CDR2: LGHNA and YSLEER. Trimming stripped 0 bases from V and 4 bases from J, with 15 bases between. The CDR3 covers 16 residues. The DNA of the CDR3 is TGCGCCAGCAGCCAAGAAGGGGGTCCGACCGGCTATGGCTACACCTTC. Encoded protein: CASSQEGGPTGYGYTF.

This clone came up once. In nucleotides, the CDR3 is TGTGCCAGCAGCCAAGAAGGGGGGGGACTGAATGAAAAACTGTTTTTT. Amino acid sequence: CASSQEGGGLNEKLFF. The V and J genes are TRBV4-2 and TRBJ1-4, with D possibly TRBD1 on 6 matching bases. The CDR3 consists of 16 residues. CDR1 is LGHNA and CDR2 is YNFKEQ in the germline V gene. The V and J ends lost 0 bases and 5 bases respectively, with 13 bases between them.

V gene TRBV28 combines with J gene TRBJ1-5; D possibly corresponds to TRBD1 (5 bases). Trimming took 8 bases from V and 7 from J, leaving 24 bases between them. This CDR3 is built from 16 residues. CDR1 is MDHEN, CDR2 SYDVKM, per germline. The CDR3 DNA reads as TGTGCCAGCCCCCCAAGGAGGGGCGAGAGTGTACAGCCCCAGCATTTT. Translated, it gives CASPPRRGESVQPQHF. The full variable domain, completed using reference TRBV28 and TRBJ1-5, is DVKVTQSSRYLVKRTGEKVFLECVQDMDHENMFWYRQDPGLGLRLIYFSYDVKMKEKGDIPEGYSVSREKKERFSLILESASTNQTSMYLCASPPRRGESVQPQHFGDGTRLSIL.

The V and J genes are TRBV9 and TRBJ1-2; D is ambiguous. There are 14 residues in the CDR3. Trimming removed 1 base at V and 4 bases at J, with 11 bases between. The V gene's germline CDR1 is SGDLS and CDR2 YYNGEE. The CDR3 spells CASSVSAQSYGYTF. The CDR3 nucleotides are TGTGCCAGCAGCGTATCGGCGCAAAGCTATGGCTACACCTTC.

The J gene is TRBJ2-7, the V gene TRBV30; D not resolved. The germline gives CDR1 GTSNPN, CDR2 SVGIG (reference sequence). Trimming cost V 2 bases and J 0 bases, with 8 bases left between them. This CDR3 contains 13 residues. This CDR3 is CAWSRGSSYEQYF. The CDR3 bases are TGTGCCTGGAGTAGAGGAAGCTCCTACGAGCAGTACTTC. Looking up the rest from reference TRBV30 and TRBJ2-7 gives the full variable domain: SQTIHQWPATLVQPVGSPLSLECTVEGTSNPNLYWYRQAAGRGLQLLFYSVGIGQISSEVPQNLSASRPQDRQFILSSKKLLLSDSGFYLCAWSRGSSYEQYFGPGTRLTVT.

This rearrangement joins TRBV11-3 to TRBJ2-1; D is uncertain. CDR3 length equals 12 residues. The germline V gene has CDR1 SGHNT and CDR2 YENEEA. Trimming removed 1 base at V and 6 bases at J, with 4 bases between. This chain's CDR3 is CASSLGINEQFF. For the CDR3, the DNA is TGTGCCAGCAGCTTAGGTATCAATGAGCAGTTCTTC.

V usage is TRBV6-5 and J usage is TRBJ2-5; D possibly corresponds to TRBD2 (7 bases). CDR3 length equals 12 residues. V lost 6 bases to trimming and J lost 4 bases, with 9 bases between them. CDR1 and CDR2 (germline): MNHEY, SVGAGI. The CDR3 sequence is CASRRGGETQYF. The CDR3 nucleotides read TGTGCCAGCAGAAGGGGGGGAGAGACCCAGTACTTC.

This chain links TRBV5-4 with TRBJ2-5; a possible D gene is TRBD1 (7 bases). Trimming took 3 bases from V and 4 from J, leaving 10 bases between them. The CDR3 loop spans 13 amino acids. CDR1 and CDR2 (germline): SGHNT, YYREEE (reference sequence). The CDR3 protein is CASSYQGGETQYF. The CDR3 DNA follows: TGTGCCAGCAGCTATCAGGGGGGAGAGACCCAGTACTTC.

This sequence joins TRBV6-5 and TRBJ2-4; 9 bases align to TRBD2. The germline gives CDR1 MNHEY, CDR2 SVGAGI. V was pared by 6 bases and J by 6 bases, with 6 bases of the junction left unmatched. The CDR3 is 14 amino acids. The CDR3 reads CASSTAGGTNIQYF. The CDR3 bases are TGTGCCAGCAGCACAGCGGGAGGTACAAACATTCAGTACTTC.

CDR3 protein: CASRSDRGQDTQYF. The DNA for the CDR3 is TGTGCCAGCAGGTCGGACAGGGGGCAAGATACGCAGTATTTT. This rearrangement joins TRBV6-1 to TRBJ2-3; 11 bases fit TRBD1. J was trimmed by 5 bases and V by 6 bases; bases with no gene match: 4. Germline values: CDR1 MNHNS, CDR2 SASEGT. This CDR3 comprises 14 residues.

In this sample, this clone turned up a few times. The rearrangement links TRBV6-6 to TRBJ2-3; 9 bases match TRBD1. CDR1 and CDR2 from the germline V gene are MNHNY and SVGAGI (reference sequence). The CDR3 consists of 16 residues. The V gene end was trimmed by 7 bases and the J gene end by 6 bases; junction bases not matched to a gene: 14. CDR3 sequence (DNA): TGTGCCAGCAACCAACCGGGACAGGGTCGTGGGGATACGCAGTATTTT. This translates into CASNQPGQGRGDTQYF.

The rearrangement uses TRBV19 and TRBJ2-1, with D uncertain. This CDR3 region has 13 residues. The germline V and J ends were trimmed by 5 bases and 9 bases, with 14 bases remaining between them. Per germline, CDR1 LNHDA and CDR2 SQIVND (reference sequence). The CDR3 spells CASSPPAGGEQFF. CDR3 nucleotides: TGTGCCAGTAGTCCCCCCGCAGGCGGTGAGCAGTTCTTC. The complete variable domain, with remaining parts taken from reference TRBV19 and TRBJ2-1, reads DGGITQSPKYLFRKEGQNVTLSCEQNLNHDAMYWYRQDPGQGLRLIYYSQIVNDFQKGDIAEGYSVSREKKESFPLTVTSAQKNPTAFYLCASSPPAGGEQFFGPGTRLTVL.

DNA of the CDR3: TGTGCCAGCAGCCCCCTGGACAGCCAAAATTCACCCCTCCACTTT. This sequence encodes CASSPLDSQNSPLHF. The V call is TRBV9, the J call TRBJ1-6; D might be TRBD1 (6 bases). CDR3 length: 15 amino acids. Per germline, CDR1 SGDLS and CDR2 YYNGEE. Between the trimmed V and J ends, which lost 4 bases and 7 bases, there was a span of 15 bases. Together with reference TRBV9 and TRBJ1-6, the CDR3 gives the full variable domain: DSGVTQTPKHLITATGQRVTLRCSPRSGDLSVYWYQQSLDQGLQFLIQYYNGEERAKGNILERFSAQQFPDLHSELNLSSLELGDSALYFCASSPLDSQNSPLHFGNGTRLTVT.

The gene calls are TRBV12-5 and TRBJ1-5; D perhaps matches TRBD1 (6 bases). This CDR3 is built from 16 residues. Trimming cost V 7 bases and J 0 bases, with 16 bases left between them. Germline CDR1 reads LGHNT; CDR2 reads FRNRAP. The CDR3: CASARGGPYSNQPQHF. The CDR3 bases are TGTGCTAGTGCCCGCGGGGGCCCATATAGCAATCAGCCCCAGCATTTT.

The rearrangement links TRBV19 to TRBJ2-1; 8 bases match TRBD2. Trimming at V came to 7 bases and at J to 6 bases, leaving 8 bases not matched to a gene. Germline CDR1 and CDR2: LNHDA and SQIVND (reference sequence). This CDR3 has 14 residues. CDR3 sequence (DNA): TGTGCCAGTACCCGCGAGCGGGGGCTCAATGAGCAGTTCTTC. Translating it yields CASTRERGLNEQFF.

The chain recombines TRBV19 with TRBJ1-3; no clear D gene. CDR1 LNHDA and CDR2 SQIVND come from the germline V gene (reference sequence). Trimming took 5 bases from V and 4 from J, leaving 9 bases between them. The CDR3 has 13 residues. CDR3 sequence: CASSLTGGNTIYF. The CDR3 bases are TGTGCCAGTAGTTTAACGGGAGGAAACACCATATATTTT.

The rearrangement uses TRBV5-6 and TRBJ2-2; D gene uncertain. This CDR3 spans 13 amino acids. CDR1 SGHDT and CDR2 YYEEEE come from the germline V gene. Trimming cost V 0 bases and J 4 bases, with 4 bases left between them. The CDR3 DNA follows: TGTGCCAGCAGCTTGGCATTCACCGGGGAGCTGTTTTTT. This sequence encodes CASSLAFTGELFF. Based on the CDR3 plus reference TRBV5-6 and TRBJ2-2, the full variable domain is DAGVTQSPTHLIKTRGQQVTLRCSPKSGHDTVSWYQQALGQGPQFIFQYYEEEERQRGNFPDRFSGHQFPNYSSELNVNALLLGDSALYLCASSLAFTGELFFGEGSRLTVL.

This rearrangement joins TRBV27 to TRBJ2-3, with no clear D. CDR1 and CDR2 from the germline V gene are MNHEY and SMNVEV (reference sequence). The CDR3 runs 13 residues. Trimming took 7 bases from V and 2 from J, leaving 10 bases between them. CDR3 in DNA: TGTGCCAGCAAGTCTTTAATCACAGATACGCAGTATTTT. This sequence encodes CASKSLITDTQYF.

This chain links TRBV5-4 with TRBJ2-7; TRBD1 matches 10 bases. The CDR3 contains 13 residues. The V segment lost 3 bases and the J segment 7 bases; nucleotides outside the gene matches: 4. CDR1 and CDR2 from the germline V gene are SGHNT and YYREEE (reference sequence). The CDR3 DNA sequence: TGTGCCAGCAGCTCGGACAGGGGGGGGGAGCAGTACTTC. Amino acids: CASSSDRGGEQYF.

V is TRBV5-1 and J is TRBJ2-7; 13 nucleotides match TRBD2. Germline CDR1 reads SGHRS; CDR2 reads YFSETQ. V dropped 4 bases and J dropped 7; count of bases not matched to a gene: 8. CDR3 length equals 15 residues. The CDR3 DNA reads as TGCGCCAGCAGCCCACCGACTAGCGGGGGGTCGGAGCAGTACTTC. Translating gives CASSPPTSGGSEQYF.

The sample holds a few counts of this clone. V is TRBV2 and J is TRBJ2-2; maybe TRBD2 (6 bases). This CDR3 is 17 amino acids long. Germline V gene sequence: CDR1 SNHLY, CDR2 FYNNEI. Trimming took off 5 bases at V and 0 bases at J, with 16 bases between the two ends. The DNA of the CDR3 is TGTGCCAGCAGTAGGTCGGGCGGGGCCGCGAACACCGGGGAGCTGTTTTTT. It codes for CASSRSGGAANTGELFF.

CDR3 loop: CASSLLQGNTGELFF. The CDR3 DNA follows: TGCGCCAGCAGCCTCCTACAGGGGAACACCGGGGAGCTGTTTTTT. The chain has TRBV5-1 and TRBJ2-2; maybe TRBD1 (6 bases). Looked up from germline, CDR1 is SGHRS and CDR2 is YFSETQ. Trimming stripped 4 bases from V and 1 base from J, with 11 bases between. This CDR3 has 15 amino acids.

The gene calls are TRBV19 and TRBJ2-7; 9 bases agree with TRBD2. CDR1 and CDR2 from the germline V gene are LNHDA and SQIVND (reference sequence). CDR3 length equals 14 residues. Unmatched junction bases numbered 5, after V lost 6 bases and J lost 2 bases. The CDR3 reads CASRTAGGAYEQYF. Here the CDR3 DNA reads TGTGCCAGTAGGACAGCGGGAGGCGCCTACGAGCAGTACTTC.

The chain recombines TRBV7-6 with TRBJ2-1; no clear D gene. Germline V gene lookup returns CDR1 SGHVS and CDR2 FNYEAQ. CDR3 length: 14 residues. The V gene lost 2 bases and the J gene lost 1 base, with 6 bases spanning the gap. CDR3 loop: CASSLWSSYNEQFF. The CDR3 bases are TGTGCCAGCAGCTTATGGTCTTCCTACAATGAGCAGTTCTTC.

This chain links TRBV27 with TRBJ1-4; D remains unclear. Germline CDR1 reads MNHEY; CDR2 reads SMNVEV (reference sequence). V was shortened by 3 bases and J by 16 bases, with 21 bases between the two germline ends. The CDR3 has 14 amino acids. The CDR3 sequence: CASSFGFKGLGRFF. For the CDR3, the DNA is TGTGCCAGCAGTTTCGGGTTTAAGGGCCTGGGGAGGTTTTTT.

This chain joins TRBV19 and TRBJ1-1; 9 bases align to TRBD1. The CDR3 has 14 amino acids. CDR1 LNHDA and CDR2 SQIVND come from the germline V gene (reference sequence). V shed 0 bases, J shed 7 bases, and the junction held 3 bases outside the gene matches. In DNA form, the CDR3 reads TGTGCCAGTAGTATAGAGGACAGGGGAGTTGAAGCTTTCTTT. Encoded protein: CASSIEDRGVEAFF.

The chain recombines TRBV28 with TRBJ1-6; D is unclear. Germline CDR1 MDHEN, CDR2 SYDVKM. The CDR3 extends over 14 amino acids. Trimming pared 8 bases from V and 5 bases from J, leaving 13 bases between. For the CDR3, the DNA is TGTGCCAGCGGTCGGGGAGTTAATAATTCACCCCTCCACTTT. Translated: CASGRGVNNSPLHF.

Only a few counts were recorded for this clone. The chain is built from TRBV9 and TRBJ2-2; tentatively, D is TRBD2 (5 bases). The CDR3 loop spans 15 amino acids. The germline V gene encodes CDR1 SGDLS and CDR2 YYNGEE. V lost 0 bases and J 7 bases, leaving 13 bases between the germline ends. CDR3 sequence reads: CASSVDPAGGGELFF. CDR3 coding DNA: TGTGCCAGCAGCGTAGATCCGGCGGGCGGCGGGGAGCTGTTTTTT.

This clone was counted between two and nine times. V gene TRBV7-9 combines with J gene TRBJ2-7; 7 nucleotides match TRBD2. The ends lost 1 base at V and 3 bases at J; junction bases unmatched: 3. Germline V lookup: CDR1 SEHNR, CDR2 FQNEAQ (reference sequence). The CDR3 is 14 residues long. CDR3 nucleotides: TGTGCCAGCAGCTTAGGCGGGAGTGTCTACGAGCAGTACTTC. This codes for CASSLGGSVYEQYF.

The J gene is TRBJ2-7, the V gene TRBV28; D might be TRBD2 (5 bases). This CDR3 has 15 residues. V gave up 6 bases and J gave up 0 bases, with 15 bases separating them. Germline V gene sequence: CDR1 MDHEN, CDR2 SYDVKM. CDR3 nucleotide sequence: TGTGCCAGCAGGGCCCCGACTGGGAGCTCCTACGAGCAGTACTTC. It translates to CASRAPTGSSYEQYF.